These T cell receptor beta chains were read from a single sample in a study of control samples from healthy donors and cancer patients. Some clones are missing from TCRdb's copy, which holds only in-frame ones; the method was immunoSEQ multiplex PCR. Of 100,000 to 150,000 clones detected, roughly 92% appear once; the ten largest clones hold 0.58%. Sequenced: PBMCs. Receptors were obtained from a man of 80 years or more with head and neck cancer. Each CDR3 is given with its conserved first and last residue. A D gene is named only where the DNA matches it firmly. Size is omitted from some rows. Given values are once, few, many or a class for expanded clones.

v_call	clone_size	d_call	j_call	cdr3_aa	cdr3_nt
TRBV5-4	-	-	TRBJ2-2	CASRTDSRNTGELFF	TGTGCCAGCAGAACTGACAGCCGGAACACCGGGGAGCTGTTTTTT
TRBV18	-	-	TRBJ1-2	CASSRNYGYTF	TGTGCCAGCTCACGGAACTATGGCTACACCTTC
TRBV27	-	-	TRBJ1-2	CASSDWGKLGGYTF	TGTGCCAGCAGTGACTGGGGCAAATTGGGCGGCTACACCTTC
TRBV6-1	-	TRBD1	TRBJ2-6	CASSDRFGTGVSGANVLTF	TGTGCCAGCAGTGATCGATTTGGGACAGGAGTTTCTGGGGCCAACGTCCTGACTTTC
TRBV19	-	-	TRBJ1-1	CASSIRANTEAFF	TGTGCCAGTAGTATCAGGGCGAACACTGAAGCTTTCTTT
TRBV4-1	-	-	TRBJ2-1	CASSQVGQGPKYNEQFF	TGCGCCAGCAGCCAAGTTGGCCAGGGTCCGAAATACAATGAGCAGTTCTTC
TRBV6-1	-	-	TRBJ2-3	CASSDREGTDTQYF	TGTGCCAGCAGTGACAGGGAAGGGACAGATACGCAGTATTTT
TRBV5-1	-	-	TRBJ1-4	CASSLRTVNEKLFF	TGCGCCAGCAGCCTCAGGACAGTTAATGAAAAACTGTTTTTT
TRBV5-1	-	-	TRBJ1-1	CASSPRGQGETEAFF	TGCGCCAGCAGCCCCCGAGGGCAGGGTGAGACTGAAGCTTTCTTT
TRBV9	-	TRBD1	TRBJ1-3	CASSRDRGGTGNTIYF	TGTGCCAGCAGTAGGGACAGGGGAGGAACTGGAAACACCATATATTTT
TRBV18	-	TRBD2	TRBJ2-7	CASSPDRRAGVTSEQYF	TGTGCCAGCTCACCAGACAGAAGAGCGGGAGTAACCAGCGAGCAGTACTTC
TRBV11-2	-	-	TRBJ2-5	CASSLWGGRETQYF	TGTGCCAGCAGCTTATGGGGGGGGCGGGAGACCCAGTACTTC
TRBV5-4	-	-	TRBJ2-3	CASSSRGAGTDTQYF	TGTGCCAGCAGCTCCCGGGGAGCGGGCACAGATACGCAGTATTTT
TRBV11-2	-	-	TRBJ2-1	CASSSRRGTSYNEQFF	TGTGCCAGCAGCTCCCGCCGCGGGACCTCCTACAATGAGCAGTTCTTC
TRBV18	-	-	TRBJ2-2	CASSPARTGELFF	TGTGCCAGCTCTCCAGCGCGAACCGGGGAGCTGTTTTTT
TRBV15	-	-	TRBJ1-4	CATSRDWSGTVKLFF	TGTGCCACCAGCAGAGATTGGTCCGGAACCGTGAAACTGTTTTTT
TRBV19	-	TRBD1	TRBJ2-5	CASRATGVDGETQYF	TGTGCCAGTAGAGCGACAGGGGTGGACGGAGAGACCCAGTACTTC
TRBV2	-	-	TRBJ1-3	CASSERGNTIYF	TGTGCCAGCAGTGAACGGGGAAACACCATATATTTT
TRBV18	once	TRBD1	TRBJ1-3	CASSSDRAGNTIYF	TGTGCCAGCTCGTCCGACAGGGCTGGAAACACCATATATTTT
TRBV5-5	-	-	TRBJ2-4	CASSLRASKNIQYF	TGTGCCAGCAGCTTACGGGCATCCAAAAACATTCAGTACTTC
TRBV10-3	-	-	TRBJ2-3	CAITGTSTDTQYF	TGTGCCATCACCGGGACTAGCACAGATACGCAGTATTTT
TRBV9	-	-	TRBJ1-3	CASSDYRGNTIYF	TGTGCCAGCAGCGACTACAGGGGAAACACCATATATTTT
TRBV15	-	TRBD1	TRBJ1-2	CATQQGGYGYTF	TGTGCCACCCAGCAGGGGGGCTATGGCTACACCTTC
TRBV2	-	-	TRBJ2-7	CASSPGVGEQYF	TGTGCCAGCTCACCCGGGGTTGGCGAGCAGTACTTC
TRBV5-1	-	-	TRBJ2-2	CASSLDILNTGELFF	TGCGCCAGCAGCTTGGACATTCTAAACACCGGGGAGCTGTTTTTT
TRBV7-2	-	-	TRBJ1-5	CASSRDASNQPQHF	TGTGCCAGCAGCCGTGATGCGAGCAATCAGCCCCAGCATTTT
TRBV10-2	-	-	TRBJ1-2	CASIPGKNYGYTF	TGCGCCAGCATACCGGGAAAAAACTATGGCTACACCTTC
TRBV25-1	-	-	TRBJ1-4	CASSLGLQRGLFF	TGTGCCAGCAGTTTGGGACTTCAGAGGGGACTGTTTTTT
TRBV4-2	-	-	TRBJ2-3	CASSQVGAGTRSTDTQYF	TGTGCCAGCAGCCAAGTAGGGGCGGGAACAAGGAGCACAGATACGCAGTATTTT
TRBV5-1	-	-	TRBJ2-3	CASSWRTGSDTQYF	TGCGCCAGCAGCTGGCGGACCGGGTCAGATACGCAGTATTTT
TRBV24-1	-	TRBD2	TRBJ2-3	CATSDLNGGTDTQYF	TGTGCCACCAGTGATTTGAACGGGGGGACAGATACGCAGTATTTT
TRBV27	-	-	TRBJ2-7	CASSLYPRGDEQYF	TGTGCCAGCAGTTTATACCCCCGAGGGGACGAGCAGTACTTC
TRBV9	-	-	TRBJ2-1	CASSVATGDLSYNEQFF	TGTGCCAGCAGCGTAGCTACGGGGGATCTATCCTACAATGAGCAGTTCTTC